Presented here are 9 T cell receptor beta chains from one specimen sequenced in a study of response to subunit inactivated influenza vaccine. Using its own MiXCR run on the RT-PCR reads, TCRdb lists one record per CDR3 protein. Altogether about 520,000 distinct CDR3 sequences are present, 25% being singletons, with the ten largest covering 1.5% to 2%. Sample: CD4+ T cells sorted from PBMCs, taken approximately 5 days after vaccination. Source of these receptors: a man aged 45-65 years who received an inactivated influenza vaccine.

The chain links TRBV11-2 to TRBJ2-2; 11 bases line up with TRBD1. Germline CDR1 and CDR2: SGHAT and FQNNGV. The CDR3 spans 18 residues. With 1 base clipped from V and 3 bases from J, the junction kept 7 bases outside the gene matches. CDR3 amino acids: CASSLVSGQGAHTGELFF. The CDR3 region has the DNA TGTGCCAGCAGCTTAGTTTCAGGACAGGGGGCGCACACCGGGGAGCTGTTTTTT.

This clonotype has only a few counts. The chain is built from TRBV12-3 or TRBV12-4 and TRBJ2-1, with 14 bases aligning to TRBD2. V lost 3 bases to trimming and J lost 12 bases; unmatched junction nucleotides: 7. The CDR3 spans 15 residues. The CDR3: CASSLGLAGAPGQFF. CDR3 bases: TGTGCCAGCAGTTTGGGACTAGCGGGGGCGCCCGGGCAGTTCTTC.

This clonotype was counted many times. The chain is built from TRBV29-1 and TRBJ2-2; D tentatively reads TRBD1 or TRBD2 (5 bases each). Trimming cost V 3 bases and J 4 bases, with 9 bases left between them. Germline V lookup: CDR1 SQVTM, CDR2 ANQGSEA. The CDR3 length is 13 residues. This CDR3 reads CSVDRAGTGELFF. CDR3 DNA: TGCAGCGTTGACAGGGCGGGCACCGGGGAGCTGTTTTTT.

J is TRBJ2-5 and V is TRBV7-9; TRBD2 aligns across 7 bases. Germline loops: CDR1 SEHNR, CDR2 FQNEAQ (reference sequence). This CDR3 is built from 16 residues. With 2 bases clipped from V and 4 bases from J, the junction kept 10 bases outside the gene matches. DNA of the CDR3: TGTGCCAGCAGCTTATCTAGCGGAGGGGAAGGAGAGACCCAGTACTTC. Translating it yields CASSLSSGGEGETQYF.

In its sample, this clonotype was seen many times. V usage is TRBV29-1 and J usage is TRBJ2-2; D gene ambiguous. The V end was cut by 2 bases, the J end by 3 bases, with 4 bases between. In germline, CDR1 is SQVTM, CDR2 ANQGSEA. The CDR3 consists of 12 residues. CDR3 residues: CSVEQDTGELFF. The DNA for the CDR3 is TGCAGCGTTGAACAGGACACCGGGGAGCTGTTTTTT.

The chain joins TRBV19 to TRBJ2-3; 11 nucleotides match TRBD2. Germline trimming cut 10 bases from V and 4 bases from J; bases unmatched to any gene: 10. This CDR3 is 15 amino acids long. Germline V lookup: CDR1 LNHDA, CDR2 SQIVND (reference sequence). The CDR3 reads CATLSGGALADTQYF. In nucleotides, the CDR3 is TGTGCCACCCTTAGCGGGGGGGCCCTCGCAGATACGCAGTATTTT.

The table lists this clonotype with a count of one. The V and J genes are TRBV20-1 and TRBJ2-1; the D is unclear. Per germline, CDR1 DFQATT and CDR2 SNEGSKA (reference sequence). The CDR3 is 12 amino acids. Trimming took 6 bases from V and 4 from J, leaving 10 bases between them. The DNA of the CDR3 is TGCAGTGCCCCGACGGGTTACAATGAGCAGTTCTTC. Protein: CSAPTGYNEQFF.

The chain joins TRBV28 to TRBJ2-2; D is possibly TRBD1 (7 bases). Between the trimmed V and J ends, which lost 6 bases and 3 bases, there was a span of 20 bases. The length of the CDR3 is 17 residues. Germline values: CDR1 MDHEN, CDR2 SYDVKM. This chain's CDR3 is CASRQRTGLFHTGELFF. The CDR3 DNA reads as TGTGCCAGCAGACAGCGGACAGGACTATTTCACACCGGGGAGCTGTTTTTT.

There are a few counts of this clonotype. The V and J genes are TRBV7-8 and TRBJ2-3, with unresolved D. The V and J ends lost 1 base and 6 bases respectively, with 14 bases between them. The CDR3 totals 15 residues. Germline loops: CDR1 SGHVS, CDR2 FQNEAQ. The CDR3 DNA reads as TGTGCCAGCAGCTTAGGCGGCCCACTGTCGGATACGCAGTATTTT. Translating it yields CASSLGGPLSDTQYF.